This T cell receptor (beta chain) came from a study of blood T cell repertoires in COVID-19. This clone was counted a single time. V lost 6 bases, J lost 0 bases, and 14 bases lay in between. CDR3 length: 15 amino acids. The germline gives CDR1 LNHDA, CDR2 SQIVND (reference sequence). In the original analysis: Estimation of nucleated cell counts relied on the amplification of reference gene primers. Using immunoSEQ multiplex PCR, the repertoire was profiled, and TCRdb retains in-frame clones only, with some absent. V, J and clone size reflect that table, while D and trimming were determined from the DNA. The repertoire has about 150,000 clones, roughly four fifths of them found once; the top ten carry roughly 29%.

The receptor's source is a woman in her sixties or seventies with acute or convalescent COVID-19. The specimen sequenced was peripheral blood. This chain links TRBV19 with TRBJ1-1; D possibly corresponds to TRBD1 (6 bases). The CDR3 spells CASSHIDRMNTEAFF. Here the CDR3 DNA reads TGTGCCAGTAGCCACATCGACAGGATGAACACTGAAGCTTTCTTT.